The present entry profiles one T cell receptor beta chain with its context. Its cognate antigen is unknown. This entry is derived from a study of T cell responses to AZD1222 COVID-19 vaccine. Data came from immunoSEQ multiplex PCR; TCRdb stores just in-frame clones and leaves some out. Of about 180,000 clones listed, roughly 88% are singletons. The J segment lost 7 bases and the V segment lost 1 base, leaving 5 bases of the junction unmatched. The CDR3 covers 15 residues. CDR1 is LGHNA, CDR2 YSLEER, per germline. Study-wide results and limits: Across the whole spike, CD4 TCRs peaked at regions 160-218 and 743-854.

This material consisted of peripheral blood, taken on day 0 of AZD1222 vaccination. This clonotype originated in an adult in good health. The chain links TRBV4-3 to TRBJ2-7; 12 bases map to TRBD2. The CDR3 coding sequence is TGCGCCAGCAGCCAAGGACTAGCGGGGGCTTGGGAGCAGTACTTC. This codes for CASSQGLAGAWEQYF.